The 22 T cell receptor beta chains reported below all come from one sample, sequenced in a study of control samples from healthy donors and cancer patients. Repertoires were generated with immunoSEQ multiplex PCR, while TCRdb's copy carries only in-frame clones and drops some. The sample includes 200,000 or so clones, roughly 94% of them seen just once. What was sequenced was blood. All receptors derive from a man aged 50 or older in good health.

The CDR3 loop is CAWSASGRGYTF. CDR3 nucleotides: TGTGCCTGGAGTGCATCTGGGAGAGGCTACACCTTC. This sequence joins TRBV30 and TRBJ1-2; D not resolved. Looked up from germline, CDR1 is GTSNPN and CDR2 is SVGIG (reference sequence). V shed 1 base and J shed 8 bases, with 11 bases lying between them. The CDR3 loop spans 12 amino acids.

The rearrangement uses TRBV28 and TRBJ1-4; D gene unclear. Germline assignment: CDR1 MDHEN and CDR2 SYDVKM. Trimming took 6 bases from V and 3 from J, leaving 5 bases between them. The CDR3 covers 12 residues. CDR3 nucleotides: TGTGCCAGCAGACTACCTAATGAAAAACTGTTTTTT. As protein: CASRLPNEKLFF.

The chain carries TRBV6-6 and TRBJ1-2; 7 nucleotides match TRBD1. The CDR3 loop spans 10 amino acids. J was trimmed by 7 bases and V by 8 bases; bases with no gene match: 1. The germline gives CDR1 MNHNY, CDR2 SVGAGI (reference sequence). The CDR3 sequence: CASEGAGYTF. The DNA of the CDR3 is TGTGCCAGCGAGGGGGCTGGCTACACCTTC.

The chain couples TRBV18 to TRBJ1-2; D gene uncertain. V lost 5 bases to trimming and J lost 5 bases, with 15 bases between them. The CDR3 extends over 14 amino acids. CDR1 and CDR2 (germline): KGHSH, LQKENI. CDR3 nucleotides: TGTGCCAGCTCATCTCGGACGGACTTTTATGGCTACACCTTC. Protein: CASSSRTDFYGYTF.

The chain carries TRBV7-6 and TRBJ2-2; TRBD1 matches 9 bases. With V trimmed by 5 bases and J by 6 bases, 10 bases remained unmatched. This CDR3 comprises 16 residues. From germline, CDR1 is SGHVS and CDR2 FNYEAQ. The CDR3 DNA reads TGTGCCAGCAGCCCCCCAACAGGGGGCATAGCCGGGGAGCTGTTTTTT. Translating gives CASSPPTGGIAGELFF.

The chain employs TRBV29-1 and TRBJ1-3; D not resolved. Per the germline V gene, CDR1 is SQVTM and CDR2 is ANQGSEA. This CDR3 is 12 amino acids long. Between the trimmed V and J ends, which lost 6 bases and 0 bases, there was a span of 6 bases. CDR3 protein: CSVSPSGNTIYF. The CDR3 bases are TGCAGCGTGAGCCCCTCTGGAAACACCATATATTTT.

The chain couples TRBV5-4 to TRBJ2-7; the match to TRBD1 covers 7 bases. In germline, CDR1 is SGHNT, CDR2 YYREEE (reference sequence). The CDR3 is 14 residues long. The trim removed 2 bases at V and 0 bases at J, leaving 2 bases unmatched. CDR3 coding DNA: TGTGCCAGCAGCTTCAGGGGGAGCTCCTACGAGCAGTACGTC. The encoded protein is CASSFRGSSYEQYV.

The J gene is TRBJ1-6, the V gene TRBV6-5, with TRBD1 identical over 9 bases. Trimming removed 6 bases from V and 14 bases from J; junction bases left unmatched: 14. Germline V gene sequence: CDR1 MNHEY, CDR2 SVGAGI. This CDR3 has 15 residues. The CDR3 is CASSLQGASRAALHF. CDR3 in DNA: TGTGCCAGCAGCTTACAGGGGGCGTCGAGGGCGGCCCTCCACTTT.

CDR3: CASSLQWYTGELFF. Written as DNA, the CDR3 is TGTGCCAGCAGCTTGCAGTGGTACACCGGGGAGCTGTTTTTT. V is TRBV5-8 and J is TRBJ2-2; D is unresolved. V lost 1 base and J 3 bases, leaving 7 bases between the germline ends. Germline values: CDR1 SGHTS, CDR2 YDEGEE. The CDR3 totals 14 residues.

The rearrangement uses TRBV4-1 and TRBJ1-5, with D perhaps matching TRBD1 (5 bases). With 5 bases removed from V and 0 bases from J, the gap between germline ends came to 11 bases. Germline lookup yields CDR1 MGHRA and CDR2 YSYEKL. This CDR3 comprises 15 residues. CDR3 DNA sequence: TGCGCCAGCAGCGCGGGGGGGAGTAGCAATCAGCCCCAGCATTTT. Its translation is CASSAGGSSNQPQHF.

The J gene is TRBJ2-1, the V gene TRBV30; no clear D gene. The CDR3 extends over 11 amino acids. Germline V lookup: CDR1 GTSNPN, CDR2 SVGIG (reference sequence). Trimming left V 4 bases short and J 4 bases short, with 5 bases between. The CDR3 DNA is TGTGCCTGGACAGGTTACAATGAGCAGTTCTTC. Translated: CAWTGYNEQFF.

This clone was recorded only once. J is TRBJ2-3 and V is TRBV7-9; 9 bases fit TRBD1. Unmatched junction bases numbered 13, after V lost 6 bases and J lost 6 bases. This CDR3 spans 16 amino acids. Germline CDR1 reads SEHNR; CDR2 reads FQNEAQ (reference sequence). The CDR3 loop is CASRKTGQGLSDTQYF. The CDR3 DNA is TGTGCCAGCAGAAAGACGGGACAGGGACTTTCTGATACGCAGTATTTT.

The chain carries TRBV3-1 (or the pseudogene TRBV3-2) and TRBJ1-2; D not certain. Germline V gene data show CDR1 as LGHDT and CDR2 as YNNKEL (reference sequence). The CDR3 contains 13 residues. Trimming shortened V by 3 bases and J by 3 bases, and 8 bases separated the two germline ends. The CDR3 coding sequence is TGTGCCAGCAGCCAGAACAAATACTATGGCTACACCTTC. This sequence encodes CASSQNKYYGYTF.

This rearrangement joins TRBV2 to TRBJ2-3; no firm D call. The CDR3 consists of 14 residues. Per the germline V gene, CDR1 is SNHLY and CDR2 is FYNNEI. With 7 bases removed from V and 1 base from J, the gap between germline ends came to 12 bases. Here the CDR3 reads CASIRTARTDTQYF. Written as DNA, the CDR3 is TGTGCCAGCATTCGAACAGCCCGCACAGATACGCAGTATTTT.

This rearrangement joins TRBV7-9 to TRBJ1-2, with a possible D match to TRBD1 (5 bases). The V end was cut by 5 bases, the J end by 5 bases, with 18 bases between. CDR1 and CDR2 (germline): SEHNR, FQNEAQ (reference sequence). The CDR3 has 15 amino acids. CDR3 in DNA: TGTGCCAGCAGCCTAGGCGACAGTCTGGGGTATGGCTACACCTTC. Its translation: CASSLGDSLGYGYTF.

The gene calls are TRBV6-5 and TRBJ1-5; TRBD1 matches at 7 bases. Trimming cost V 6 bases and J 6 bases; bases outside gene matches: 8. This CDR3 region has 14 residues. Germline CDR1 and CDR2: MNHEY and SVGAGI. Written as DNA, the CDR3 is TGTGCCAGCAGCCTTAACAGGGGCCCTCAGCCCCAGCATTTT. Translated, it gives CASSLNRGPQPQHF.

The table lists this clone with a count of one. V is TRBV28 and J is TRBJ2-2; D is possibly TRBD1 (6 bases). Trimming stripped 6 bases from V and 3 bases from J, with 14 bases between. CDR3 length equals 15 residues. Germline lookup yields CDR1 MDHEN and CDR2 SYDVKM. As DNA, the CDR3 is TGTGCCAGCAGCGACAGGACCGGATACACCGGGGAGCTGTTTTTT. Its translation is CASSDRTGYTGELFF.

Only a few counts were recorded for this clone. The chain combines TRBV28 with TRBJ1-4; TRBD1 matches 12 bases. This CDR3 is built from 15 residues. The V segment lost 4 bases and the J segment 7 bases; nucleotides outside the gene matches: 4. Germline CDR1 and CDR2: MDHEN and SYDVKM. The CDR3 DNA reads TGTGCCAGCAGTTCTCGGGACAGGGGGCGTGAAAAACTGTTTTTT. Its translation: CASSSRDRGREKLFF.

The chain recombines TRBV18 with TRBJ2-7; 9 nucleotides line up with TRBD1. Trimming cost V 1 base and J 2 bases; bases outside gene matches: 3. CDR1 and CDR2 from the germline V gene are KGHSH and LQKENI. The CDR3 contains 15 residues. The CDR3 bases are TGTGCCAGCTCACCACGCGGGACAGGGACCTACGAGCAGTACTTC. Translation gives CASSPRGTGTYEQYF.

The chain uses TRBV9 and TRBJ2-1, with D unclear. Germline V CDR1 and CDR2: SGDLS, YYNGEE. There are 12 residues in the CDR3. V shed 6 bases and J shed 4 bases, with 8 bases lying between them. CDR3 protein: CASTAAYNEQFF. As DNA, the CDR3 is TGTGCCAGCACGGCGGCTTACAATGAGCAGTTCTTC. The whole variable domain, remainder taken from reference TRBV9 and TRBJ2-1, is DSGVTQTPKHLITATGQRVTLRCSPRSGDLSVYWYQQSLDQGLQFLIQYYNGEERAKGNILERFSAQQFPDLHSELNLSSLELGDSALYFCASTAAYNEQFFGPGTRLTVL.

The V and J genes are TRBV15 and TRBJ1-5, with 10 positions matching TRBD1. V lost 3 bases and J lost 0; bases outside the gene matches: 11. Per the germline V gene, CDR1 is LNHNV and CDR2 is YYDKDF (reference sequence). The CDR3 totals 19 residues. CDR3 sequence reads: CATSRWGQGPPYSNQPQHF. Written as DNA, the CDR3 is TGTGCCACCAGCAGGTGGGGACAGGGGCCCCCTTATAGCAATCAGCCCCAGCATTTT.

V is TRBV7-8 and J is TRBJ1-6; TRBD1 is a possible D gene (6 bases). The CDR3 spans 13 residues. V dropped 2 bases and J dropped 15 bases, with 14 bases sitting between them. The V gene's germline CDR1 is SGHVS and CDR2 FQNEAQ. The CDR3 loop is CASSLQVQGFLHF. CDR3 bases: TGTGCCAGCAGCTTACAAGTACAGGGTTTCCTCCACTTT.